This T cell receptor (beta chain) is from a study of T cell changes during pregnancy in multiple sclerosis (dated by TCRdb to between 2018 and 2021). In the study overall: Changes in the T cell repertoire over the course of pregnancy were examined in this study in women with multiple sclerosis.

The V and J ends are trimmed by 1 base and 7 bases, leaving 7 bases between them. From the germline V gene, CDR1 is KGHSH and CDR2 is LQKENI. The CDR3, from cysteine to phenylalanine, totals 12 residues. Only the CDR3 portion is preserved as DNA: 36 bases, with reading frame beginning at the first base. The library was built by means of the immunoSEQ multiplex PCR assay. Here the immuneACCESS table is served through TCRdb, limited to in-frame sequences with V and J called. Missing clones are a known gap in these copies; in checked studies unresolved V genes cover under half, and the rest lacks a known reason. This sample comprises some 40,000 clones, 93% of them detected only once. Clones ranked in the top ten supply 0.41% of the sample. Worth noting for this clone: The specificity of this receptor is unknown. Base quality data are lacking; no much larger clone is found one base away.

Here the sequenced sample was CD4+ T cells from peripheral blood mononuclear cells, taken in the first trimester of pregnancy. The chain uses TRBV18 and TRBJ2-5; perhaps TRBD2 is the D gene, with 6 bases matching. The sequence was obtained from a female donor with multiple sclerosis, enrolled in a pregnancy study. The CDR3: CASSPQAGTQYF. The base sequence is TGTGCCAGCTCACCACAAGCGGGGACCCAGTACTTC.